These T cell receptor beta chains were read from a single sample in a study of T cells in Graves' hyperthyroidism and ophthalmopathy. From the multiplex PCR reads, TCRdb called clonotypes with MiXCR, one entry per CDR3 protein. The sample contains 350,000 to 400,000 distinct CDR3 sequences, 15% of which appear only once. The sample consisted of blood. Receptor source: a woman aged 25 to 39 with Graves' hyperthyroidism. Each CDR3 is given with its conserved first and last residue. Fields, in order: V gene, D gene, clone size, J gene, CDR3 DNA, CDR3 protein. D genes are given only for firm matches. Clone size appears in some rows only: once, few, many, or a class for an expanded clone.

v_call: TRBV24-1; d_call: .; clone_size: few; j_call: TRBJ2-5; cdr3_nt: TGTGCCACCAGTGATGTGGGCCACGAGACCCAGTACTTC; cdr3_aa: CATSDVGHETQYF
v_call: TRBV20-1; d_call: .; clone_size: few; j_call: TRBJ1-5; cdr3_nt: TGCAGTGCTAGATTCGGGGTGAGCAATCAGCCCCAGCATTTT; cdr3_aa: CSARFGVSNQPQHF
v_call: TRBV15; d_call: TRBD2; clone_size: .; j_call: TRBJ2-2; cdr3_nt: TGTGCCACCAGCAGTCCTAACGCCCTAGCGGGAAGAACCGGGGAGCTGTTTTTT; cdr3_aa: CATSSPNALAGRTGELFF
v_call: TRBV5-5; d_call: .; clone_size: few; j_call: TRBJ2-7; cdr3_nt: TGTGCCAGCAGCTTCGAAGCCGGGACGGAGCGGTCCGAGCAGTACTTC; cdr3_aa: CASSFEAGTERSEQYF
v_call: TRBV28; d_call: .; clone_size: many; j_call: TRBJ2-2; cdr3_nt: TGTGCCAGCAGTTTATCCCGCTCTGAAACTAGTGGGAGGTGGACCGGGGAGCTGTTTTTT; cdr3_aa: CASSLSRSETSGRWTGELFF
v_call: TRBV6-1; d_call: .; clone_size: few; j_call: TRBJ2-3; cdr3_nt: TGTGCCAGCAGTCTTCAAGCTGGGGGCACAGATACGCAGTATTTT; cdr3_aa: CASSLQAGGTDTQYF
v_call: TRBV19; d_call: TRBD1; clone_size: few; j_call: TRBJ2-5; cdr3_nt: TGTGCCAGTAGTATATGGGGACAGAGCCAAGAGACCCAGTACTTC; cdr3_aa: CASSIWGQSQETQYF
v_call: TRBV27; d_call: .; clone_size: many; j_call: TRBJ2-2; cdr3_nt: TGTGCCAGCAGGGCCCAGGGGCGCAACACCGGGGAGCTGTTTTTT; cdr3_aa: CASRAQGRNTGELFF
v_call: TRBV5-1; d_call: .; clone_size: many; j_call: TRBJ2-5; cdr3_nt: TGCGCCAGCTCATTGAGGAGCCCTCAAGAGACCCAGTACTTC; cdr3_aa: CASSLRSPQETQYF
v_call: TRBV30; d_call: .; clone_size: many; j_call: TRBJ2-7; cdr3_nt: TGTGCCTGGTCCGGGGAGCCTGAAGCCTACGAGCAGTACTTC; cdr3_aa: CAWSGEPEAYEQYF
v_call: TRBV4-1; d_call: TRBD1; clone_size: few; j_call: TRBJ1-1; cdr3_nt: TGCGCCAGCAGCCAAGATCAGGGGGGAAACACTGAAGCTTTCTTT; cdr3_aa: CASSQDQGGNTEAFF
v_call: TRBV12-3/TRBV12-4; d_call: TRBD1; clone_size: many; j_call: TRBJ2-3; cdr3_nt: TGTGCCAGCAGTCTAGGGACAGGGGGCTTTCTAGGTACGCAGTATTTT; cdr3_aa: CASSLGTGGFLGTQYF
v_call: TRBV6-1; d_call: .; clone_size: .; j_call: TRBJ1-5; cdr3_nt: TGTGCCAGCAGTGAAGCGCTTCTGCTAAATCAGCCCCAGCATTTT; cdr3_aa: CASSEALLLNQPQHF
v_call: TRBV30; d_call: .; clone_size: many; j_call: TRBJ2-2; cdr3_nt: TGTGCCTGGAGCCCCGGTGGCAGTCGAGGCGGGGAGCTGTTTTTT; cdr3_aa: CAWSPGGSRGGELFF
v_call: TRBV2; d_call: TRBD2; clone_size: many; j_call: TRBJ2-1; cdr3_nt: TGTGCCAGCAGTGAAATAGGGACTAGGATACGGAATGAGCAGTTCTTC; cdr3_aa: CASSEIGTRIRNEQFF
v_call: TRBV28; d_call: TRBD1; clone_size: many; j_call: TRBJ2-7; cdr3_nt: TGTGCCAGCACCCGACAGGGGACAAGCTACGAGCAGTACTTC; cdr3_aa: CASTRQGTSYEQYF
v_call: TRBV15; d_call: .; clone_size: few; j_call: TRBJ2-7; cdr3_nt: TGTGCCACCAGCAGAGATCGGGGGGCCAGGGCCTACGAGCAGTACTTC; cdr3_aa: CATSRDRGARAYEQYF
v_call: TRBV12-3/TRBV12-4; d_call: TRBD2; clone_size: few; j_call: TRBJ2-7; cdr3_nt: TGTGCCAGCAGTATAGGCCTCGGCGGGAGGAGCTCCTACGAGCAGTACTTC; cdr3_aa: CASSIGLGGRSSYEQYF
v_call: TRBV18; d_call: .; clone_size: few; j_call: TRBJ1-5; cdr3_nt: TGTGCCAGCTCACCCCTGCCAGGGGAGGTTCAGCCCCAGCATTTT; cdr3_aa: CASSPLPGEVQPQHF
v_call: TRBV18; d_call: .; clone_size: many; j_call: TRBJ2-3; cdr3_nt: TGTGCCAGCTCACCATTACCCACAGATACGCAGTATTTT; cdr3_aa: CASSPLPTDTQYF
v_call: TRBV20-1; d_call: TRBD2; clone_size: many; j_call: TRBJ2-3; cdr3_nt: TGCAGTGCTACCCAAAGCGGGAGAGGCACAGATACGCAGTATTTT; cdr3_aa: CSATQSGRGTDTQYF
v_call: TRBV7-6; d_call: .; clone_size: .; j_call: TRBJ2-5; cdr3_nt: TGTGCCAGCAGCTGGAGTAAGAAAGAGACCCAGTACTTC; cdr3_aa: CASSWSKKETQYF
v_call: TRBV19; d_call: .; clone_size: few; j_call: TRBJ2-7; cdr3_nt: TGTGCCAGTAGTCACAGGGAGTCGAACGAGCAGTACTTC; cdr3_aa: CASSHRESNEQYF
v_call: TRBV29-1; d_call: .; clone_size: .; j_call: TRBJ1-4; cdr3_nt: TGCAGCGTTGAACGGGTTATCAATGAAAAACTGTTTTTT; cdr3_aa: CSVERVINEKLFF
v_call: TRBV11-2; d_call: .; clone_size: many; j_call: TRBJ2-7; cdr3_nt: TGTGCCAGCAGCTCAGGACTCATCTCCTACGAGCAGTACTTC; cdr3_aa: CASSSGLISYEQYF
v_call: TRBV2; d_call: .; clone_size: many; j_call: TRBJ2-1; cdr3_nt: TGTGCCAGCAGCCCCTCGGAGGTTCGTGAGCAGTTCTTC; cdr3_aa: CASSPSEVREQFF